A single sample gave rise to the 27 T cell receptor beta chains below, sequenced in a study of cytomegalovirus exposure and HLA in healthy donors (dated by TCRdb to about 2017). The library was built by means of the immunoSEQ multiplex PCR assay. For the multiplex PCR, a mixture combining 60 forward primers for TCR Vbeta segments and 13 reverse primers for TCR Jbeta segments was used. TCRdb obtained this table from immuneACCESS and retained in-frame rearrangements with V and J assigned. These tables miss some clones; where compared with another copy, unresolved V genes account for less than half of the shortfall, and the remainder is unexplained. The sample table shows fewer than 110,000 clones, and around 67% are seen once. The leading ten clones occupy around 13% of the sample. Sequenced sample: PBMCs. The receptors here all came from a woman in her 40s in good health and CMV-seropositive.

This chain joins TRBV18 and TRBJ1-1; TRBD1 agrees at 7 bases. The CDR3 has 14 amino acids. CDR1 and CDR2 (germline): KGHSH, LQKENI. V shed 5 bases and J 8 bases; nucleotides not matched to a gene: 11. In DNA form, the CDR3 reads TGTGCCAGCTCATTGCAGGGGGTGCTGTTAGAAGCTTTCTTT. This encodes CASSLQGVLLEAFF. Full variable domain (remainder filled in from reference TRBV18 and TRBJ1-1): NAGVMQNPRHLVRRRGQEARLRCSPMKGHSHVYWYRQLPEEGLKFMVYLQKENIIDESGMPKERFSAEFPKEGPSILRIQQVVRGDSAAYFCASSLQGVLLEAFFGQGTRLTVV.

The chain recombines TRBV4-1 with TRBJ2-5; 10 bases map to TRBD2. Germline V gives CDR1 MGHRA, CDR2 YSYEKL. The ends lost 4 bases at V and 4 bases at J; junction bases unmatched: 6. The CDR3 sequence is 15 residues long. The CDR3 bases are TGCGCCAGCAGCCTCGGTAGCGGGGGGTCAGAGACCCAGTACTTC. Protein sequence: CASSLGSGGSETQYF.

The chain has TRBV15 and TRBJ1-1; D is unclear. The germline V gene has CDR1 LNHNV and CDR2 YYDKDF (reference sequence). The CDR3 is 13 amino acids. V was trimmed by 4 bases and J by 3 bases, leaving 9 bases between them. CDR3 sequence: CATSKRYDTEAFF. The CDR3 nucleotides are TGTGCCACCAGCAAACGCTATGACACTGAAGCTTTCTTT.

This clone was counted a few times. The chain links TRBV6-1 to TRBJ1-1; 8 bases are shared with TRBD1. V lost 4 bases and J lost 5; bases outside the gene matches: 3. There are 13 residues in the CDR3. Per germline, CDR1 MNHNS and CDR2 SASEGT. Here the CDR3 reads CASSGRTGTEAFF. The CDR3 DNA follows: TGTGCCAGCAGTGGAAGGACAGGGACTGAAGCTTTCTTT.

The chain recombines TRBV7-8 with TRBJ1-1; TRBD1 matches 9 bases. The germline V gene encodes CDR1 SGHVS and CDR2 FQNEAQ. With V trimmed by 5 bases and J by 1 base, 8 bases remained unmatched. This CDR3 is built from 16 residues. The CDR3 region has the DNA TGTGCCAGCAGCCCCGGGACAGGGCGCGGGAACACTGAAGCTTTCTTT. The encoded protein is CASSPGTGRGNTEAFF.

The gene calls are TRBV6-1 and TRBJ1-1; 8 bases align to TRBD1. Germline trimming cut 3 bases from V and 5 bases from J; bases unmatched to any gene: 5. This CDR3 has 14 residues. Germline V lookup: CDR1 MNHNS, CDR2 SASEGT. The chain's CDR3 is CASSELTGVTEAFF. The CDR3 DNA is TGTGCCAGCAGTGAGTTGACAGGGGTGACTGAAGCTTTCTTT.

This chain connects TRBV5-4 to TRBJ2-2; D is perhaps TRBD1 (5 bases). CDR1 SGHNT and CDR2 YYREEE come from the germline V gene (reference sequence). This CDR3 is 14 amino acids long. Trimming removed 1 base at V and 4 bases at J, with 8 bases between. The CDR3: CASSLQGSTGELFF. The CDR3 coding sequence is TGTGCCAGCAGCTTGCAGGGTAGCACCGGGGAGCTGTTTTTT.

CDR3 coding DNA: TGTGCCAGCAGCTCCACCTCCGGGGGTTTCTCTGGAAACACCATATATTTT. Its protein is CASSSTSGGFSGNTIYF. The chain combines TRBV11-2 with TRBJ1-3, with a weak D call TRBD1 (5 bases). V was clipped by 4 bases and J by 0 bases, with 16 bases between them. The CDR3 loop spans 17 amino acids. CDR1 is SGHAT and CDR2 is FQNNGV in the germline V gene.

The chain employs TRBV5-4 and TRBJ1-1; a possible D gene is TRBD1 (6 bases). This CDR3 has 14 residues. Germline lookup yields CDR1 SGHNT and CDR2 YYREEE (reference sequence). V was clipped by 3 bases and J by 1 base, with 10 bases between them. The chain's CDR3 is CASSSGQRNTEAFF. The CDR3 region has the DNA TGTGCCAGCAGCTCCGGACAGAGGAACACTGAAGCTTTCTTT.

V usage is TRBV30 and J usage is TRBJ2-5; D might be TRBD2 (7 bases). Germline assignment: CDR1 GTSNPN and CDR2 SVGIG (reference sequence). V dropped 7 bases and J dropped 5 bases, with 26 bases sitting between them. The CDR3 consists of 16 residues. In DNA form, the CDR3 reads TGTGCCTCGAAGGGCGGGGGCCCCGGTACCTATGAGACCCAGTACTTC. Its protein product is CASKGGGPGTYETQYF. The full variable domain, rest sourced from reference TRBV30 and TRBJ2-5, is SQTIHQWPATLVQPVGSPLSLECTVEGTSNPNLYWYRQAAGRGLQLLFYSVGIGQISSEVPQNLSASRPQDRQFILSSKKLLLSDSGFYLCASKGGGPGTYETQYFGPGTRLLVL.

This chain joins TRBV6-5 and TRBJ2-7, with 12 bases matching TRBD1. The V gene end was trimmed by 3 bases and the J gene end by 5 bases; junction bases not matched to a gene: 5. This CDR3 is 15 amino acids long. CDR1 and CDR2 (germline): MNHEY, SVGAGI. This CDR3 is CASSYGTGGRNEQYF. In DNA form, the CDR3 reads TGTGCCAGCAGTTATGGGACAGGGGGCAGGAACGAGCAGTACTTC.

V gene TRBV2 combines with J gene TRBJ1-2, with no clear D. Trimming cost V 6 bases and J 3 bases, with 11 bases left between them. Germline CDR1 is SNHLY and CDR2 is FYNNEI. The CDR3 extends over 13 amino acids. The CDR3 DNA reads TGTGCCAGCAGCCTGGGAGAGGACTATGGCTACACCTTC. Translating gives CASSLGEDYGYTF.

Regarding this clone: One end of the junction is discordant with germline, which a read error may explain. The chain joins TRBV11-2 to TRBJ1-1, with D unresolved. The CDR3 is 12 residues long. CDR1 SGHAT and CDR2 FQNNGV come from the germline V gene. The CDR3 bases are TGTGCCAGCAGTCCAATTTGGACTGGAGCTTTCTTT. As protein: CASSPIWTGAFF.

The J gene is TRBJ1-2, the V gene TRBV6-1, with 11 bases fitting TRBD1. The germline CDR1 and CDR2 sequences are MNHNS and SASEGT. This CDR3 has 16 residues. The trim removed 3 bases at V and 6 bases at J, leaving 9 bases unmatched. The CDR3 DNA reads as TGTGCCAGCAGTGACGCTGGTAGGACAGGGGGCCATGGCTACACCTTC. Amino acids: CASSDAGRTGGHGYTF.

This clone was detected once. The chain carries TRBV29-1 and TRBJ2-2; 8 bases are a match to TRBD1. The V segment lost 4 bases and the J segment 5 bases; nucleotides outside the gene matches: 9. This CDR3 is 15 amino acids long. In germline, CDR1 is SQVTM, CDR2 ANQGSEA. The chain's CDR3 is CSVALGTGGTGELFF. As DNA, the CDR3 is TGCAGCGTTGCACTCGGGACAGGCGGTACCGGGGAGCTGTTTTTT.

The V and J genes are TRBV28 and TRBJ2-3; 9 bases align to TRBD2. CDR1 is MDHEN, CDR2 SYDVKM, per germline. CDR3 length equals 15 residues. Unmatched junction bases numbered 4, after V lost 3 bases and J lost 3 bases. CDR3 in DNA: TGTGCCAGCAGTTTCCCAGCGGGGGGTACAGATACGCAGTATTTT. Its translation: CASSFPAGGTDTQYF.

The gene calls are TRBV6-1 and TRBJ2-6, with TRBD2 identical over 7 bases. The CDR3 runs 15 residues. In germline, CDR1 is MNHNS, CDR2 SASEGT. V shed 6 bases and J 1 base; nucleotides not matched to a gene: 3. CDR3 amino acids: CASRGGSSGANVLTF. The CDR3 DNA reads TGTGCCAGCAGGGGGGGGTCTTCTGGGGCCAACGTCCTGACTTTC.

The chain couples TRBV5-1 to TRBJ1-1; 9 bases are shared with TRBD1. The CDR3 has 17 amino acids. V lost 4 bases, J lost 0 bases, and 10 bases stayed unmatched. Germline V lookup: CDR1 SGHRS, CDR2 YFSETQ. The DNA for the CDR3 is TGCGCCAGCAGCGGAACGGGACAGGGAAAAATGAACACTGAAGCTTTCTTT. Encoded protein: CASSGTGQGKMNTEAFF. Variable domain in full (rest from reference TRBV5-1 and TRBJ1-1): KAGVTQTPRYLIKTRGQQVTLSCSPISGHRSVSWYQQTPGQGLQFLFEYFSETQRNKGNFPGRFSGRQFSNSRSEMNVSTLELGDSALYLCASSGTGQGKMNTEAFFGQGTRLTVV.

The chain has TRBV6-1 and TRBJ1-1; D perhaps matches TRBD1 (6 bases). Trimming cost V 4 bases and J 0 bases, with 9 bases left between them. The CDR3 is made up of 14 amino acids. Germline-derived CDR1 and CDR2 are MNHNS and SASEGT. CDR3 region: CASSVEGVNTEAFF. The CDR3 DNA is TGTGCCAGCAGTGTTGAGGGGGTGAACACTGAAGCTTTCTTT.

This clone occurred once. This chain connects TRBV29-1 to TRBJ1-2, with D uncertain. Trimming stripped 4 bases from V and 1 base from J, with 22 bases between. The CDR3 extends over 17 amino acids. Germline V CDR1 and CDR2: SQVTM, ANQGSEA. CDR3 sequence: CSVVKEDLILHNYGYTF. As DNA, the CDR3 is TGCAGCGTTGTCAAGGAGGACCTAATTTTACATAACTATGGCTACACCTTC. Looking up the rest from reference TRBV29-1 and TRBJ1-2 gives the full variable domain: SAVISQKPSRDICQRGTSLTIQCQVDSQVTMMFWYRQQPGQSLTLIATANQGSEATYESGFVIDKFPISRPNLTFSTLTVSNMSPEDSSIYLCSVVKEDLILHNYGYTFGSGTRLTVV.

V is TRBV5-4 and J is TRBJ1-2, with TRBD1 identical over 9 bases. V lost 6 bases to trimming and J lost 6 bases; unmatched junction nucleotides: 12. Germline V gene sequence: CDR1 SGHNT, CDR2 YYREEE (reference sequence). The CDR3 is 15 residues long. The DNA for the CDR3 is TGTGCCAGCACCCGGAGGGGGACAGGGCGAGATGGCTACACCTTC. Its protein is CASTRRGTGRDGYTF.

This sequence joins TRBV7-9 and TRBJ1-1, with D unresolved. Between the trimmed V and J ends, which lost 1 base and 4 bases, there was a span of 10 bases. The CDR3 extends over 14 amino acids. The V gene's germline CDR1 is SEHNR and CDR2 FQNEAQ (reference sequence). The CDR3 DNA sequence: TGTGCCAGCAGCTTAGAACTGCCGGGCACTGAAGCTTTCTTT. Residues: CASSLELPGTEAFF.

The V and J genes are TRBV7-2 and TRBJ1-1; 8 nucleotides line up with TRBD1. CDR3 length: 14 amino acids. V was pared by 3 bases and J by 4 bases, with 4 bases of the junction left unmatched. Per the germline V gene, CDR1 is SGHTA and CDR2 is FQGNSA. This chain's CDR3 is CASSFTTGGTEAFF. The CDR3 DNA is TGTGCCAGCAGCTTCACCACAGGGGGCACTGAAGCTTTCTTT.

This clone was recorded once. The rearrangement links TRBV6-5 to TRBJ2-1, with D maybe TRBD1 (5 bases). Germline loops: CDR1 MNHEY, CDR2 SVGAGI. V was shortened by 0 bases and J by 7 bases, with 10 bases between the two germline ends. The CDR3 has 14 amino acids. CDR3 amino acids: CASSYSGRVNEQFF. CDR3 nucleotide sequence: TGTGCCAGCAGTTACTCGGGCAGGGTAAATGAGCAGTTCTTC.

This clone occurred a few times. The gene calls are TRBV7-9 and TRBJ2-4, with 7 nucleotides matching TRBD2. Germline V gives CDR1 SEHNR, CDR2 FQNEAQ (reference sequence). The length of the CDR3 is 15 residues. The V and J ends lost 5 bases and 1 base, in that order; junction bases with no gene match: 5. CDR3 sequence reads: CASSLGEGAKNIQYF. CDR3 bases: TGTGCCAGCAGCCTAGGGGAGGGGGCCAAAAACATTCAGTACTTC.

This chain joins TRBV5-1 and TRBJ1-4; D is unclear. Germline assignment: CDR1 SGHRS and CDR2 YFSETQ. This CDR3 comprises 16 residues. V lost 0 bases, J lost 1 base, and 10 bases lay in between. The DNA of the CDR3 is TGCGCCAGCAGCTTGGAAGGAGAAGGAACTAATGAAAAACTGTTTTTT. Amino acids: CASSLEGEGTNEKLFF.

This clone was seen only a few times. The chain's CDR3 is CASRDSGFYYGYTF. CDR3 bases: TGTGCCAGCAGGGACTCCGGGTTCTACTATGGCTACACCTTC. The J gene is TRBJ1-2, the V gene TRBV2; no clear D. Germline loops: CDR1 SNHLY, CDR2 FYNNEI. V was shortened by 6 bases and J by 3 bases, with 14 bases between the two germline ends. The length of the CDR3 is 14 residues.